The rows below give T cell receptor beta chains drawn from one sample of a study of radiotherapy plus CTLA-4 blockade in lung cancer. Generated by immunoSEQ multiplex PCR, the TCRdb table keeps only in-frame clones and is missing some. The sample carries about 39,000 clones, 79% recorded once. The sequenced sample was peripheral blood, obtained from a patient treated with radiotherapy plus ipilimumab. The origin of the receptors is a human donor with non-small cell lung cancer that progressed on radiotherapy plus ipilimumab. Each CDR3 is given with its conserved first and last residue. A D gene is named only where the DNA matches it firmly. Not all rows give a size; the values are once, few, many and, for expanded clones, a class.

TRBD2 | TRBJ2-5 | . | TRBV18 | CASARGAGGQETQYF | TGTGCCAGCGCCAGGGGAGCGGGGGGTCAAGAGACCCAGTACTTC
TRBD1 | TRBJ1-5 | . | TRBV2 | CASSVGQGARQPQHF | TGTGCCAGCAGTGTGGGACAGGGGGCGAGGCAGCCCCAGCATTTT
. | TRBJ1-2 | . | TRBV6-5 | CASRNLGGYGYTF | TGTGCCAGCAGAAATTTGGGGGGCTATGGCTACACCTTC
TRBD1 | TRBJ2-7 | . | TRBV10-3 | CAISDGAGGEQYF | TGTGCCATCAGTGACGGGGCAGGGGGCGAGCAGTACTTC
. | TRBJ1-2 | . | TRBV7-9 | CASSLARVEGYTF | TGTGCCAGCAGCTTAGCCAGGGTAGAGGGCTACACCTTC
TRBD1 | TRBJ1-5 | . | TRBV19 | CASSILGQGYRNQPQHF | TGTGCCAGTAGTATACTGGGACAGGGTTACCGTAATCAGCCCCAGCATTTT
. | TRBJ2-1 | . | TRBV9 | CASSVNGHSYNEQFF | TGTGCCAGCAGCGTAAACGGTCATTCCTACAATGAGCAGTTCTTC
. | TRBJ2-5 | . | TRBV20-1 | CSAPFLETQYF | TGCAGTGCCCCCTTTCTTGAGACCCAGTACTTC
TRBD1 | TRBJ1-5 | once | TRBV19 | CASSIPGTGALSNQPQHF | TGTGCCAGTAGTATCCCCGGCACAGGGGCCCTTAGCAATCAGCCCCAGCATTTT
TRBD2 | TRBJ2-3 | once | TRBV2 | CASRGTSGTDTQYF | TGTGCCAGCAGGGGGACTAGCGGCACAGATACGCAGTATTTT
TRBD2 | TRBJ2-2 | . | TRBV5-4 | CASSPRRAGGPSDTGELFF | TGTGCCAGCAGCCCCAGGCGAGCGGGGGGACCCTCAGACACCGGGGAGCTGTTTTTT
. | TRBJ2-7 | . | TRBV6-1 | CASNLDTSSYEQYF | TGTGCCAGCAATTTGGACACAAGCTCCTACGAGCAGTACTTC
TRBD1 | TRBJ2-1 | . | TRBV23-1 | CASTPGTGGTNNEQFF | TGCGCCAGCACTCCCGGGACAGGGGGTACGAACAATGAGCAGTTCTTC
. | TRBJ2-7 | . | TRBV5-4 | CASSLNRAYEQYF | TGTGCCAGCAGCTTGAACAGGGCATACGAGCAGTACTTC
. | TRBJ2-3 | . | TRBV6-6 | CASSHRGATDTQYF | TGTGCCAGCAGTCATCGGGGGGCGACAGATACGCAGTATTTT
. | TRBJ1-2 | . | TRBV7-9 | CASSLGEMNYGYTF | TGTGCCAGCAGCTTAGGAGAGATGAACTATGGCTACACCTTC
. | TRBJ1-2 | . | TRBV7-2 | CASSSPRRVSEGYTF | TGTGCCAGCAGCTCCCCCCGGAGGGTATCGGAGGGCTACACCTTC
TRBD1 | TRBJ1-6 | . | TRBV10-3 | CAISEGGQWISPLHF | TGTGCCATCAGTGAGGGGGGACAGTGGATTTCACCCCTCCACTTT
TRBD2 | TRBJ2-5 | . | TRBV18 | CASTRLANIPGETQYF | TGTGCCAGCACGCGACTAGCCAACATACCGGGGGAGACCCAGTACTTC
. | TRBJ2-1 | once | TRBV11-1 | CASSPQLGHDEQFF | TGTGCCAGCAGCCCACAACTAGGTCACGATGAGCAGTTCTTC
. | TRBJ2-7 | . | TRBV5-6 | CASSAGQSEQYF | TGTGCCAGCAGCGCCGGACAGTCCGAGCAGTACTTC
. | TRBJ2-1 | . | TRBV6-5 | CASSYSRRPPSNEQFF | TGTGCCAGCAGTTACTCAAGGCGGCCCCCCAGCAATGAGCAGTTCTTC
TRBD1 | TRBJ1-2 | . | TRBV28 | CASRTQGNYGYTF | TGTGCCAGCAGGACACAGGGGAACTATGGCTACACCTTC
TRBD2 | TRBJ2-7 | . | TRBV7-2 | CASSLVPPTSGGGYEQYF | TGTGCCAGCAGCTTAGTCCCGCCGACTAGCGGGGGGGGCTACGAGCAGTACTTC
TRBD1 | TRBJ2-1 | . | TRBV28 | CASSDRRGGQGLNEQFF | TGTGCCAGCAGCGATAGAAGGGGTGGACAGGGTCTAAATGAGCAGTTCTTC
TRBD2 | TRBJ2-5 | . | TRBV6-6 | CASSYVAGGHETQYF | TGTGCCAGCAGTTACGTGGCGGGGGGCCATGAGACCCAGTACTTC
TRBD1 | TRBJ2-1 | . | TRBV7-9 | CASSHGTEREQFF | TGTGCCAGCAGCCACGGGACAGAGCGAGAGCAGTTCTTC
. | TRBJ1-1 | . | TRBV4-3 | CASSQEPSVMNTEAFF | TGCGCCAGCAGCCAAGAACCTTCAGTGATGAACACTGAAGCTTTCTTT
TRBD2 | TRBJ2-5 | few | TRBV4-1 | CASSQDPGLAYQETQYF | TGCGCCAGCAGCCAAGATCCGGGACTAGCGTACCAAGAGACCCAGTACTTC
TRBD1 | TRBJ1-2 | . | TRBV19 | CASSTNLGGQPYYGYTF | TGTGCCAGTAGTACCAACTTGGGGGGACAGCCTTACTATGGCTACACCTTC
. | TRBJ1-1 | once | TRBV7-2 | CASSPGGGGEAFF | TGTGCCAGCAGCCCCGGTGGTGGTGGTGAAGCTTTCTTT
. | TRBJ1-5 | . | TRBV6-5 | CASSYSYSPQPQHF | TGTGCCAGCAGTTACTCTTACTCTCCTCAGCCCCAGCATTTT
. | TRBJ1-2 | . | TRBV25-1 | CASSDANYGYTF | TGTGCCAGCAGTGACGCTAACTATGGCTACACCTTC
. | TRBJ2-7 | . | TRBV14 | CASSQEQGAEQYF | TGTGCCAGCAGCCAAGAACAGGGTGCCGAGCAGTACTTC
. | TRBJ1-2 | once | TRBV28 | CASSFDRWTGGYTF | TGTGCCAGCAGTTTTGACAGGTGGACCGGAGGCTACACCTTC
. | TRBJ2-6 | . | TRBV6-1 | CASGLGSGANVLTF | TGTGCCAGCGGACTCGGCTCTGGGGCCAACGTCCTGACTTTC